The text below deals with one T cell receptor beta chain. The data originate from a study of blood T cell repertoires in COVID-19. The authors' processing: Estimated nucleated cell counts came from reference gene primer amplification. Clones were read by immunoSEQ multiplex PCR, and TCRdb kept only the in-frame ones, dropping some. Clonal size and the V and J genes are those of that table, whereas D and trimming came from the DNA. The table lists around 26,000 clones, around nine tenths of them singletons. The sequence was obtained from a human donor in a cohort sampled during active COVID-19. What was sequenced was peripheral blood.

CDR3 sequence reads: CSASPGTGLGEKLFF. CDR3 sequence (DNA): TGCAGTGCTAGTCCCGGGACAGGGCTTGGGGAAAAACTGTTTTTT. The V call is TRBV20-1, the J call TRBJ1-4; 9 nucleotides match TRBD1. This CDR3 is built from 15 residues. The germline gives CDR1 DFQATT, CDR2 SNEGSKA (reference sequence). V shed 3 bases, J shed 8 bases, and the junction held 10 bases outside the gene matches.